The 26 T cell receptor beta chains below come from one sample, sequenced in a study of T cells after yellow fever vaccination. TCRdb re-analysed the 5' RACE reads in MiXCR, keeping a single row per CDR3 protein. Altogether 170,000 or so distinct CDR3 sequences are present, about a tenth being singletons, with the ten largest covering about a third. The specimen comprised CD8+ T cells sorted from PBMCs, sampled 45 days after the yellow fever booster vaccination. The receptors stem from a man aged 18 to 30 who received the YFV17D yellow fever vaccine.

This clonotype was seen more than once but under ten times. The genes are TRBV4-1 and TRBJ2-7; 9 nucleotides agree with TRBD2. This CDR3 has 16 amino acids. The germline CDR1 and CDR2 sequences are MGHRA and YSYEKL. The V gene end was trimmed by 1 base and the J gene end by 1 base; junction bases not matched to a gene: 5. CDR3 in amino acids: CASSQAVGLASYEQYV. The CDR3 bases are TGCGCCAGCAGCCAAGCCGTGGGACTAGCATCCTACGAGCAGTACGTC.

The chain uses TRBV7-3 and TRBJ2-7; D call uncertain. The CDR3 is 13 residues long. Germline CDR1 reads SGHTA; CDR2 reads FQGTGA. V shed 4 bases and J shed 7 bases, with 14 bases lying between them. The CDR3 loop reads CASSSTSGLEQYF. CDR3 DNA: TGTGCCAGCAGCTCCACTTCCGGGTTGGAGCAGTACTTC. Full variable domain (outside the CDR3, taken from reference TRBV7-3 and TRBJ2-7): GAGVSQTPSNKVTEKGKYVELRCDPISGHTALYWYRQSLGQGPEFLIYFQGTGAADDSGLPNDRFFAVRPEGSVSTLKIQRTERGDSAVYLCASSSTSGLEQYFGPGTRLTVT.

The genes are TRBV12-3 or TRBV12-4 and TRBJ2-5, with a tentative D call TRBD1 (6 bases). Trimming pared 1 base from V and 5 bases from J, leaving 14 bases between. The CDR3 extends over 15 amino acids. This CDR3 reads CASSLVSGAAETQYF. In nucleotides, the CDR3 is TGTGCCAGCAGTTTAGTATCAGGGGCGGCTGAGACCCAGTACTTC.

CDR3 in amino acids: CASSYRQLQGHGYTF. The CDR3 DNA is TGTGCCAGCAGTTACCGACAGCTCCAGGGCCATGGCTACACCTTC. The V and J genes are TRBV6-5 and TRBJ1-2; possible D gene TRBD1, 5 bases. CDR1 and CDR2 (germline): MNHEY, SVGAGI. V shed 2 bases and J shed 6 bases, with 16 bases lying between them. The CDR3 covers 15 residues.

J is TRBJ2-3 and V is TRBV12-5; TRBD2 might be the D (6 bases). Trimming cost V 5 bases and J 0 bases, with 15 bases left between them. The CDR3 loop spans 16 amino acids. Germline V CDR1 and CDR2: LGHNT, FRNRAP. CDR3 amino acids: CASGPGDSASTDTQYF. The CDR3 bases are TGTGCTAGTGGTCCGGGGGACTCGGCCAGCACAGATACGCAGTATTTT.

This chain uses TRBV27 with TRBJ1-6; D gene uncertain. Germline CDR1 MNHEY, CDR2 SMNVEV (reference sequence). The V and J ends lost 4 bases and 10 bases respectively, with 17 bases between them. This CDR3 spans 15 amino acids. CDR3 sequence: CASSSNDRWASPLHF. As DNA, the CDR3 is TGTGCCAGCAGTTCCAACGACCGATGGGCATCACCCCTCCACTTT.

The chain links TRBV6-2 or TRBV6-3 to TRBJ2-7; TRBD1 matches 7 bases. Per germline, CDR1 MNHEY and CDR2 SVGEGT. The CDR3 contains 13 residues. V was clipped by 7 bases and J by 2 bases; unmatched bases: 5. The chain's CDR3 is CASNSDRTYEQYV. CDR3 nucleotide sequence: TGTGCCAGCAATTCGGACAGGACCTACGAGCAGTACGTC.

The chain recombines TRBV12-3 or TRBV12-4 with TRBJ1-3; possible D gene TRBD1, 5 bases. The CDR3 length is 16 residues. The V gene lost 4 bases and the J gene lost 4 bases, with 17 bases spanning the gap. The CDR3 loop is CASSYHGALGGNTIYF. The CDR3 DNA reads as TGTGCCAGCAGTTACCACGGGGCCCTGGGAGGAAACACCATATATTTT.

CDR3 sequence (DNA): TGTGCCAGCAGCGCCTCGGGGGCCGTAAACTACGAGCAGTACTTC. Its translation: CASSASGAVNYEQYF. The chain joins TRBV9 to TRBJ2-7, with D perhaps assigned TRBD1 or TRBD2 (6 bases each). CDR3 length: 15 residues. The germline V and J ends were trimmed by 3 bases and 3 bases, with 16 bases remaining between them. The germline gives CDR1 SGDLS, CDR2 YYNGEE.

The chain combines TRBV6-2 or TRBV6-3 with TRBJ2-3; maybe TRBD2 (7 bases). The V end was cut by 2 bases, the J end by 6 bases, with 12 bases between. Germline loops: CDR1 MNHEY, CDR2 SVGEGT. This CDR3 is 14 amino acids long. The DNA of the CDR3 is TGTGCCAGCAGTTACGGGGGGGCCAGCGATACGCAGTATTTT. This encodes CASSYGGASDTQYF.

The chain is built from TRBV15 and TRBJ2-3; D unclear. V was trimmed by 5 bases and J by 0 bases, leaving 9 bases between them. The CDR3 length is 14 residues. Germline V gene data show CDR1 as LNHNV and CDR2 as YYDKDF (reference sequence). This chain's CDR3 is CATSPSSSTDTQYF. CDR3 nucleotide sequence: TGTGCCACCAGCCCCTCCTCGAGCACAGATACGCAGTATTTT.

This clonotype showed up just a few times. The chain has TRBV7-3 and TRBJ2-1; 10 bases are shared with TRBD1. This CDR3 is built from 14 residues. CDR1 and CDR2 (germline): SGHTA, FQGTGA. Trimming cost V 5 bases and J 8 bases; bases outside gene matches: 6. In DNA form, the CDR3 reads TGTGCCAGCAGCCAGGACAGGGGGAGGTATGAGCAGTTCTTC. Its translation: CASSQDRGRYEQFF.

The V call is TRBV20-1, the J call TRBJ2-7; D is uncertain. CDR1 is DFQATT, CDR2 SNEGSKA, per germline (reference sequence). This CDR3 is 11 amino acids long. Trimming cost V 1 base and J 5 bases, with 6 bases left between them. CDR3 loop: CSARVAHEQYV. In nucleotides, the CDR3 is TGCAGTGCTAGAGTGGCGCACGAGCAGTACGTC.

There are a few counts of this clonotype. This chain uses TRBV7-8 with TRBJ2-5; D not resolved. CDR3 length equals 17 residues. Germline V gives CDR1 SGHVS, CDR2 FQNEAQ. V was shortened by 0 bases and J by 2 bases, with 16 bases between the two germline ends. Written as DNA, the CDR3 is TGTGCCAGCAGCTTAGCGGAGCGTGGGTCTTCACAAGAGACCCAGTACTTC. Amino acid sequence: CASSLAERGSSQETQYF.

This clonotype was observed many times. This chain connects TRBV4-1 to TRBJ1-5; the D is unclear. Germline-derived CDR1 and CDR2 are MGHRA and YSYEKL. V shed 5 bases and J shed 0 bases, with 11 bases lying between them. The CDR3 length is 15 residues. The CDR3 coding sequence is TGCGCCAGCAGCTTAGAGCAGTATAGCAATCAGCCCCAGCATTTT. This sequence encodes CASSLEQYSNQPQHF.

This chain uses TRBV12-3 or TRBV12-4 with TRBJ2-1, with 9 bases matching TRBD2. The CDR3 runs 14 residues. Losses at the gene ends were 2 bases for V and 6 bases for J; bases not matched to a gene: 2. The CDR3 DNA sequence: TGTGCCAGCAGTTTAAATAGCGGGGGCAATGAGCAGTTCTTC. Amino acid sequence: CASSLNSGGNEQFF.

This clonotype was observed a handful of times. The V gene is TRBV20-1, the J gene TRBJ1-2, with D perhaps matching TRBD1 (5 bases). From germline, CDR1 is DFQATT and CDR2 SNEGSKA (reference sequence). The CDR3 covers 16 residues. V lost 5 bases to trimming and J lost 3 bases, with 22 bases between them. CDR3 loop: CSARSLQVNADYGYTF. The CDR3 DNA sequence: TGCAGTGCTCGTTCCTTACAGGTTAACGCGGACTATGGCTACACCTTC.

This chain links TRBV3-1 with TRBJ1-2, with D possibly TRBD1 on 5 matching bases. The V and J ends lost 0 bases and 1 base respectively, with 12 bases between them. Germline CDR1 reads LGHDT; CDR2 reads YNNKEL (reference sequence). The CDR3 loop spans 16 amino acids. CDR3 nucleotide sequence: TGTGCCAGCAGCCAAGAGCGAGTGACAGTTAACTATGGCTACACCTTC. Protein product: CASSQERVTVNYGYTF.

The chain recombines TRBV5-5 with TRBJ1-1; perhaps TRBD1 as D (6 bases). Deletions cut 0 bases from V and 0 bases from J, with 18 bases between. The CDR3 is made up of 18 amino acids. Germline V CDR1 and CDR2: SGHKS, YYEKEE (reference sequence). The CDR3 loop is CASSLERGRGALNTEAFF. CDR3 DNA sequence: TGTGCCAGCAGCTTGGAAAGGGGACGGGGGGCATTGAACACTGAAGCTTTCTTT.

The chain has TRBV4-1 and TRBJ1-6; D is ambiguous. V was shortened by 6 bases and J by 14 bases, with 17 bases between the two germline ends. The CDR3 length is 13 residues. Germline CDR1 reads MGHRA; CDR2 reads YSYEKL. The CDR3 DNA sequence: TGCGCCAGCAGGAGTTTAGGCTACGAGGCCCTCCACTTT. It translates to CASRSLGYEALHF.

The V gene is TRBV25-1, the J gene TRBJ2-1, with D uncertain. Germline assignment: CDR1 MGHDK and CDR2 SYGVNS. This CDR3 comprises 15 residues. V was shortened by 2 bases and J by 4 bases, with 12 bases between the two germline ends. CDR3 in DNA: TGTGCCAGCAGTGAACTCCCCGTCAAGTACAATGAGCAGTTCTTC. Protein: CASSELPVKYNEQFF.

This clonotype was counted a few times. V and J are TRBV4-1 and TRBJ1-1; D gene ambiguous. The CDR3 contains 16 residues. From germline, CDR1 is MGHRA and CDR2 YSYEKL. The V end lost 2 bases, the J end lost 0 bases, and 13 bases lay between the germline ends. CDR3 residues: CASSQIGRSMNTEAFF. The CDR3 DNA sequence: TGCGCCAGCAGCCAAATCGGCAGATCCATGAACACTGAAGCTTTCTTT.

This clonotype occurred a few times. V is TRBV9 and J is TRBJ2-3; D gene ambiguous. Trimming left V 4 bases short and J 4 bases short, with 7 bases between. Per germline, CDR1 SGDLS and CDR2 YYNGEE. The length of the CDR3 is 12 residues. CDR3: CASSQPPDTQYF. CDR3 in DNA: TGTGCCAGCAGCCAACCGCCAGATACGCAGTATTTT.

The chain has TRBV3-1 and TRBJ2-3; D is unresolved. V was clipped by 3 bases and J by 0 bases, with 10 bases between them. The CDR3 length is 15 residues. The V gene's germline CDR1 is LGHDT and CDR2 YNNKEL (reference sequence). CDR3 protein: CASSHRSWSTDTQYF. In nucleotides, the CDR3 is TGTGCCAGCAGCCACCGCAGTTGGAGCACAGATACGCAGTATTTT.

The genes are TRBV29-1 and TRBJ1-2; D perhaps matches TRBD1 (5 bases). Trimming took off 0 bases at V and 1 base at J, with 9 bases between the two ends. The germline V gene encodes CDR1 SQVTM and CDR2 ANQGSEA. The CDR3 consists of 14 residues. The CDR3 reads CSVEDDRVNYGYTF. As DNA, the CDR3 is TGCAGCGTTGAAGATGACAGAGTTAACTATGGCTACACCTTC. Combining the CDR3 with reference TRBV29-1 and TRBJ1-2 gives the whole variable domain SAVISQKPSRDICQRGTSLTIQCQVDSQVTMMFWYRQQPGQSLTLIATANQGSEATYESGFVIDKFPISRPNLTFSTLTVSNMSPEDSSIYLCSVEDDRVNYGYTFGSGTRLTVV.

This clonotype came up many times. V is TRBV7-3 and J is TRBJ2-1, with TRBD2 matching over 10 bases. Germline CDR1 reads SGHTA; CDR2 reads FQGTGA. This CDR3 spans 14 amino acids. V gave up 5 bases and J gave up 10 bases; unmatched junction bases: 8. The CDR3 region is CASSERGGRTEQFF. In nucleotides, the CDR3 is TGTGCCAGCAGCGAGCGGGGGGGCCGAACGGAGCAGTTCTTC.